This T cell receptor (beta chain) was profiled in a study of blood T cell repertoires in COVID-19. Study-level information: PBMCs, B-cell-depleted T cells, or T cells provided the cDNA or gDNA that made up the material.

CDR1 and CDR2 (germline): MNHEY, SMNVEV (reference sequence). Trimming cost V 6 bases and J 2 bases; bases outside gene matches: 7. The CDR3 loop spans 15 amino acids. As processed by the authors: By means of reference gene primer amplification, nucleated cell counts were estimated. Clones were read by immunoSEQ multiplex PCR, and TCRdb kept only the in-frame ones, dropping some. For V, J and clone size, that table is used; D and trimming come from the DNA. The sample consists of about 120,000 clones, 75% to 90% of them appearing once. The gene calls are TRBV27 and TRBJ2-3; 8 nucleotides align to TRBD2. The source of this sequence is a man in his sixties or seventies with active or convalescent COVID-19. The sample consisted of peripheral blood. The CDR3 loop is CASSGGDSYTDTQYF. The CDR3 nucleotides read TGTGCCAGCAGCGGGGGGGACTCGTACACAGATACGCAGTATTTT.